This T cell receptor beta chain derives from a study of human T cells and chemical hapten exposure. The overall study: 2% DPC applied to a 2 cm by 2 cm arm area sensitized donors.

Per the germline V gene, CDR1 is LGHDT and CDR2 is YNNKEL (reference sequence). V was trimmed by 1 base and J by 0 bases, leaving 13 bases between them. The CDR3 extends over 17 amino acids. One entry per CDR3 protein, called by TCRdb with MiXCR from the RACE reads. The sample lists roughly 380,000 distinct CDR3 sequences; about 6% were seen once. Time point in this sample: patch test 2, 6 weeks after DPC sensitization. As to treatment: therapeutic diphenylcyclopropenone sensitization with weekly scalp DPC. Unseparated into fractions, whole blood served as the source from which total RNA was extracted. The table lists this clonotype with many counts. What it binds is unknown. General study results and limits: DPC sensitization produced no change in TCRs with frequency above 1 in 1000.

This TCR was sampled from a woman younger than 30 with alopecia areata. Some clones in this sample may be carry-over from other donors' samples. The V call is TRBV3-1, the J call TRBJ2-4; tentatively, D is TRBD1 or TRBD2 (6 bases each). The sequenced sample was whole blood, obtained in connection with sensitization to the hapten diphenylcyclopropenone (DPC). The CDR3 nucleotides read TGTGCCAGCAGCCAAGTTTCCCGGGGGCTAGCCAAAAACATTCAGTACTTC. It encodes CASSQVSRGLAKNIQYF.